Presented here are 16 T cell receptor beta chains from one specimen sequenced in a study of Ad26.COV2.S vaccination and SARS-CoV-2 variants. TCRdb's table, derived via immunoSEQ multiplex PCR, lists solely in-frame clones and lacks some. The sample carries about 350,000 clones, roughly 85% recorded once. Sample treatment: about 20 received Ad26.COV2.S at low or high dose, single or two shots; roughly five received placebo; per-sample allocation not given. Repertoires come from day 63 after the first vaccine or placebo injection. Sequenced here: peripheral blood, sampled in a trial of Ad26.COV2.S vaccine versus placebo. Every receptor here comes from a person aged 18-65 years who received the Ad26.COV2.S COVID-19 vaccine or a placebo.

The chain employs TRBV24-1 and TRBJ2-5; D is perhaps TRBD1 or TRBD2 (5 bases each). The CDR3 is 13 residues long. V shed 2 bases and J shed 2 bases, with 5 bases lying between them. CDR1 is KGHDR, CDR2 SFDVKD, per germline. As DNA, the CDR3 is TGTGCCACCAGTGATTGGGGGCAAGAGACCCAGTACTTC. Encoded protein: CATSDWGQETQYF.

This clone has just a few counts. This sequence joins TRBV6-5 and TRBJ2-2, with D perhaps TRBD2 (6 bases). There are 14 residues in the CDR3. The V gene's germline CDR1 is MNHEY and CDR2 SVGAGI. V shed 8 bases and J shed 5 bases, with 15 bases lying between them. This chain's CDR3 is CASGGERATGELFF. The CDR3 DNA is TGTGCCAGCGGCGGGGAGCGCGCAACCGGGGAGCTGTTTTTT.

V is TRBV2 and J is TRBJ2-2; D possibly corresponds to TRBD1 (7 bases). Deletions cut 7 bases from V and 4 bases from J, with 13 bases between. The CDR3 length is 14 residues. Germline values: CDR1 SNHLY, CDR2 FYNNEI. The CDR3: CASKRQGGTGELFF. CDR3 bases: TGTGCCAGCAAAAGGCAGGGGGGCACCGGGGAGCTGTTTTTT.

The V gene is TRBV9, the J gene TRBJ1-3; D gene uncertain. Germline CDR1 reads SGDLS; CDR2 reads YYNGEE. V lost 4 bases and J lost 0, with 11 bases in between. The CDR3 extends over 15 amino acids. CDR3 loop: CASSPGPASGNTIYF. DNA for the CDR3: TGTGCCAGCAGCCCAGGACCCGCCTCTGGAAACACCATATATTTT.

V gene TRBV27 combines with J gene TRBJ2-7; 7 nucleotides align to TRBD2. J gave up 2 bases and V 5 bases, and 9 bases lay outside the gene matches. The CDR3 contains 15 residues. Germline V lookup: CDR1 MNHEY, CDR2 SMNVEV (reference sequence). In DNA form, the CDR3 reads TGTGCCAGCAGTCCGCGACTAGCTACTACCTACGAGCAGTACTTC. Its protein product is CASSPRLATTYEQYF.

The chain's CDR3 is CASSPGRRQPNYGYTF. In DNA form, the CDR3 reads TGTGCCAGCTCACCAGGTCGCCGGCAACCAAACTATGGCTACACCTTC. The chain employs TRBV18 and TRBJ1-2; D call uncertain. CDR1 and CDR2 (germline): KGHSH, LQKENI. V was cut by 2 bases and J by 2 bases, with 15 bases left in between. The CDR3 is made up of 16 amino acids. Together with reference TRBV18 and TRBJ1-2, the CDR3 gives the full variable domain: NAGVMQNPRHLVRRRGQEARLRCSPMKGHSHVYWYRQLPEEGLKFMVYLQKENIIDESGMPKERFSAEFPKEGPSILRIQQVVRGDSAAYFCASSPGRRQPNYGYTFGSGTRLTVV.

The genes are TRBV7-2 and TRBJ2-2; D call uncertain. This CDR3 comprises 12 residues. The germline CDR1 and CDR2 sequences are SGHTA and FQGNSA. Trimming pared 4 bases from V and 8 bases from J, leaving 8 bases between. CDR3 sequence (DNA): TGTGCCAGCAGCTCCCACCTAGGGGAGCTGTTTTTT. It codes for CASSSHLGELFF.

This chain uses TRBV7-2 with TRBJ2-1; D gene unclear. The CDR3 covers 14 residues. CDR1 SGHTA and CDR2 FQGNSA come from the germline V gene. V was pared by 4 bases and J by 7 bases, with 14 bases between. Written as DNA, the CDR3 is TGTGCCAGCAGCTCTTGGTTAGCCGTAAATGAGCAGTTCTTC. This gives the protein CASSSWLAVNEQFF. Using reference TRBV7-2 and TRBJ2-1 for the parts outside the CDR3, the full variable domain is GAGVSQSPSNKVTEKGKDVELRCDPISGHTALYWYRQSLGQGLEFLIYFQGNSAPDKSGLPSDRFSAERTGGSVSTLTIQRTQQEDSAVYLCASSSWLAVNEQFFGPGTRLTVL.

The chain employs TRBV6-6 and TRBJ1-2; possibly TRBD1 for D (6 bases). Germline V gives CDR1 MNHNY, CDR2 SVGAGI (reference sequence). Trimming shortened V by 0 bases and J by 1 base, and 9 bases separated the two germline ends. The CDR3 is 15 residues long. CDR3 in DNA: TGTGCCAGCAGTTACTCGTCAGGGGTTAACTATGGCTACACCTTC. It specifies CASSYSSGVNYGYTF.

This chain connects TRBV20-1 to TRBJ2-5; D gene unclear. V lost 3 bases and J 0 bases, leaving 2 bases between the germline ends. Germline V gives CDR1 DFQATT, CDR2 SNEGSKA (reference sequence). This CDR3 is 11 amino acids long. In DNA form, the CDR3 reads TGCAGTGCTAGGTACCAAGAGACCCAGTACTTC. Translated, it gives CSARYQETQYF.

The rearrangement uses TRBV19 and TRBJ2-7; D possibly corresponds to TRBD1 (5 bases). Germline V gives CDR1 LNHDA, CDR2 SQIVND (reference sequence). V was clipped by 5 bases and J by 2 bases, with 10 bases between them. This CDR3 comprises 13 residues. The CDR3 sequence: CASSVDTPYEQYF. The CDR3, as DNA: TGTGCCAGTAGTGTGGACACTCCCTACGAGCAGTACTTC.

The chain uses TRBV6-5 and TRBJ1-2; D is possibly TRBD1 (6 bases). Germline V gene data show CDR1 as MNHEY and CDR2 as SVGAGI. The CDR3 covers 13 residues. Trimming pared 6 bases from V and 2 bases from J, leaving 10 bases between. The CDR3 spells CASRLGQNYGYTF. In DNA form, the CDR3 reads TGTGCCAGCAGACTTGGACAGAACTATGGCTACACCTTC.

V usage is TRBV4-1 and J usage is TRBJ1-2; 12 bases are a match to TRBD1. The CDR3 is made up of 16 amino acids. Per the germline V gene, CDR1 is MGHRA and CDR2 is YSYEKL. Trimming at V came to 1 base and at J to 4 bases, leaving 4 bases not matched to a gene. The CDR3 sequence is CASSQVGTGGFYGYTF. The CDR3 DNA sequence: TGCGCCAGCAGCCAAGTGGGGACAGGGGGCTTCTATGGCTACACCTTC.

The CDR3 spells CASSYRPRGSYEQYF. The DNA for the CDR3 is TGTGCCAGCAGTTACCGACCCCGGGGATCCTACGAGCAGTACTTC. The genes are TRBV6-5 and TRBJ2-7; a weak D match, TRBD2 (5 bases). The CDR3 contains 15 residues. Trimming removed 2 bases from V and 1 base from J, with 12 bases in between. Germline assignment: CDR1 MNHEY and CDR2 SVGAGI.

The chain uses TRBV7-8 and TRBJ2-7; a weak D match, TRBD1 (6 bases). The CDR3 is made up of 12 amino acids. The V gene lost 6 bases and the J gene lost 3 bases, with 9 bases spanning the gap. The germline V gene encodes CDR1 SGHVS and CDR2 FQNEAQ. CDR3 region: CASSTDSYEQYF. CDR3 nucleotides: TGTGCCAGCAGTACGGACAGCTACGAGCAGTACTTC. Full variable domain (outside the CDR3, taken from reference TRBV7-8 and TRBJ2-7): GAGVSQSPRYKVAKRGQDVALRCDPISGHVSLFWYQQALGQGPEFLTYFQNEAQLDKSGLPSDRFFAERPEGSVSTLKIQRTQQEDSAVYLCASSTDSYEQYFGPGTRLTVT.

The CDR3 DNA reads TGTGCCAGCACCGGGCAGGGCTCCTATGGCTACACCTTC. Translation: CASTGQGSYGYTF. The V and J genes are TRBV5-6 and TRBJ1-2; maybe TRBD1 (5 bases). V lost 6 bases, J lost 4 bases, and 13 bases lay in between. The CDR3 sequence is 13 residues long. Germline CDR1 reads SGHDT; CDR2 reads YYEEEE.